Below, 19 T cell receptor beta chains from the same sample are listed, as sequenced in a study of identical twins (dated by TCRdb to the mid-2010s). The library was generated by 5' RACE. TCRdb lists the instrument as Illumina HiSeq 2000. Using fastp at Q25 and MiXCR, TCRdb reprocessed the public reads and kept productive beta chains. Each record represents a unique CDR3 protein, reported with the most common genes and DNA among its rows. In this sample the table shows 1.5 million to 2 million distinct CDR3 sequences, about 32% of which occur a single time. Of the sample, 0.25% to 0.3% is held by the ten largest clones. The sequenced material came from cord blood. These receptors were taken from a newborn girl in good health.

The DNA of the CDR3 is TGTGCCAGCAGTATCCCCCGGACTAGCGGCTACGAGCAGTACTTC. Translating it yields CASSIPRTSGYEQYF. The gene calls are TRBV28 and TRBJ2-5, with 10 nucleotides matching TRBD2. The assigned J gene may be wrong: the sequence end matches TRBJ2-7 better. The CDR3 consists of 15 residues. Germline lookup yields CDR1 MDHEN and CDR2 SYDVKM.

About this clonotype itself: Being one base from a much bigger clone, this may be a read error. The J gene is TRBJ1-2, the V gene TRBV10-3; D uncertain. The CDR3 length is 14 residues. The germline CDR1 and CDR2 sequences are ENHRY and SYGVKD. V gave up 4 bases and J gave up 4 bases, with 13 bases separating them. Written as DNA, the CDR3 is TGTGCCATCAGTGGGTACAGAGCGAGCTATGGCTACACCTTC. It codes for CAISGYRASYGYTF.

This chain's CDR3 is CASSSTGTFTYEQYF. The CDR3 DNA is TGTGCCAGCAGCTCGACCGGGACATTCACCTACGAGCAGTACTTC. This sequence joins TRBV5-5 and TRBJ2-7, with a weak D call TRBD1 (6 bases). V dropped 3 bases and J dropped 2 bases, with 15 bases sitting between them. From germline, CDR1 is SGHKS and CDR2 YYEKEE (reference sequence). This CDR3 has 15 residues.

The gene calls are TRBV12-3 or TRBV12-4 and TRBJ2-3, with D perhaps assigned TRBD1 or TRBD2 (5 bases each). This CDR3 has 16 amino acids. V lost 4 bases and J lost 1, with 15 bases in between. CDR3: CASSSVRGAGTDTQYF. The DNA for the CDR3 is TGTGCCAGCAGTTCGGTGAGGGGCGCGGGCACAGATACGCAGTATTTT.

CDR3 coding DNA: TGCAGTGCTCCCCTAGCGGGAGTAGATACGCAGTATTTT. Translating gives CSAPLAGVDTQYF. The V gene is TRBV20-1, the J gene TRBJ2-3; 10 bases agree with TRBD2. V shed 5 bases and J 5 bases; nucleotides not matched to a gene: 4. Germline CDR1 DFQATT, CDR2 SNEGSKA (reference sequence). The CDR3 runs to 13 residues.

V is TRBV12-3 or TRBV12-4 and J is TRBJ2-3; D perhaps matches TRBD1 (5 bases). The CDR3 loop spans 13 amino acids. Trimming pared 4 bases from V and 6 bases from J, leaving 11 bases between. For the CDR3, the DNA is TGTGCCAGCAGTTCCCAGGGAATTGATACGCAGTATTTT. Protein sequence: CASSSQGIDTQYF.

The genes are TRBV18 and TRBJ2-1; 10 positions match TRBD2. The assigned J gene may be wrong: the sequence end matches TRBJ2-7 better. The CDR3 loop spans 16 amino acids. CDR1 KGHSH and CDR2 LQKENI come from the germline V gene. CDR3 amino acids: CASSSLGTSVYNEQYF. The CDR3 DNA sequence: TGTGCCAGCTCGTCACTAGGGACTAGCGTTTACAATGAGCAGTACTTC.

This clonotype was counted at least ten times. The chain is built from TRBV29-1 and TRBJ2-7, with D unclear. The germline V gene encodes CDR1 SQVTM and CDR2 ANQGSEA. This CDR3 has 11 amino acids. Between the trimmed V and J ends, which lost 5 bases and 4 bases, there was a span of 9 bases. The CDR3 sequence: CSVRAPYEQYF. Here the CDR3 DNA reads TGCAGCGTTCGGGCCCCTTACGAGCAGTACTTC.

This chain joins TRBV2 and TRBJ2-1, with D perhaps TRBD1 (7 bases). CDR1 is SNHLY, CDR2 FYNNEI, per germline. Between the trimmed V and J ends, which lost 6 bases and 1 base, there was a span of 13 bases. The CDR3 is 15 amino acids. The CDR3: CASRQGSGSYNEQFF. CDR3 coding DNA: TGTGCCAGCAGACAGGGGAGCGGGTCCTACAATGAGCAGTTCTTC.

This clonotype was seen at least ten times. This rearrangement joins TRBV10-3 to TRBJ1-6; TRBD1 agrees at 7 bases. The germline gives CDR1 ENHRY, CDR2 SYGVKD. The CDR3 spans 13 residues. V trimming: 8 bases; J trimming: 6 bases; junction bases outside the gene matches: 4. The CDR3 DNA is TGTGCCATCGGGGACAGCCTTAATTCACCCCTCCACTTT. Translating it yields CAIGDSLNSPLHF.

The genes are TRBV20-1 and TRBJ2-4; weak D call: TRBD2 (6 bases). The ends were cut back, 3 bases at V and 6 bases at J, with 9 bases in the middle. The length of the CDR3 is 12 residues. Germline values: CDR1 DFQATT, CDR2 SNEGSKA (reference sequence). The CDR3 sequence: CSARGTLNIQYF. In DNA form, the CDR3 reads TGCAGTGCTAGGGGGACTCTAAACATTCAGTACTTC.

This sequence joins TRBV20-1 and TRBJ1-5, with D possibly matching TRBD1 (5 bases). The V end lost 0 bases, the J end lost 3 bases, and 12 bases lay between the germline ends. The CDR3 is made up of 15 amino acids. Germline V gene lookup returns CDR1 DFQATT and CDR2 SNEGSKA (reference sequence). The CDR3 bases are TGCAGTGCTAGAGAAGCGAAAGGGGACAATCAGCCCCAGCATTTT. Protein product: CSAREAKGDNQPQHF.

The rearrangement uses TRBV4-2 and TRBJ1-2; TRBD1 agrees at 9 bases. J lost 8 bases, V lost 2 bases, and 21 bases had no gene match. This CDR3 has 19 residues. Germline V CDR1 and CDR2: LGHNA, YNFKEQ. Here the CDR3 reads CASSQKGGGQGTISRGYTF. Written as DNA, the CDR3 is TGTGCCAGCAGCCAAAAAGGCGGGGGACAGGGCACGATTAGCCGCGGCTACACCTTC.

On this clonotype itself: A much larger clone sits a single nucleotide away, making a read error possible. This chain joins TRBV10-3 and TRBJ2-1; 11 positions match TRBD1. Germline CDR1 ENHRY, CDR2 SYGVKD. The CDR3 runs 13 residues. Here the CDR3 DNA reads TGTGCCATCAGTAGGACAGGGGGCAATGGGCAGTTCTTC. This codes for CAISRTGGNGQFF.

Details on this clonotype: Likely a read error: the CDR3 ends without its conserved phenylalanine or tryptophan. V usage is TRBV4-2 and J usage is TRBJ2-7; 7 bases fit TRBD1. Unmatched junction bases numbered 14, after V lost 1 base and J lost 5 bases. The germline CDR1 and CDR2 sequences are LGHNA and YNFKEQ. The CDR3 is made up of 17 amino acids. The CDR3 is CASSQANRGYPPDEQYL. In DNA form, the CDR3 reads TGTGCCAGCAGCCAAGCCAACAGGGGTTACCCCCCTGACGAGCAGTACCTC.

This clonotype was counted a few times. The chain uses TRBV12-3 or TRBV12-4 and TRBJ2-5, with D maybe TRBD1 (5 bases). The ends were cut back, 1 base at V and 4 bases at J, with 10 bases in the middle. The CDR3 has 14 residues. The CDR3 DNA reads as TGTGCCAGCAGTTTAGTGGCGCAGGGAGAGACCCAGTACTTC. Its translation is CASSLVAQGETQYF.

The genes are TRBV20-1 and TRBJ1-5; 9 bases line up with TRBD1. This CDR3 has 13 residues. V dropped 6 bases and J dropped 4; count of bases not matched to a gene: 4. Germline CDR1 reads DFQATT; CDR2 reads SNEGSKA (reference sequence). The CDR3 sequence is CSAGTGRNQPQHF. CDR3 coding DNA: TGCAGTGCCGGGACAGGGCGTAATCAGCCCCAGCATTTT.

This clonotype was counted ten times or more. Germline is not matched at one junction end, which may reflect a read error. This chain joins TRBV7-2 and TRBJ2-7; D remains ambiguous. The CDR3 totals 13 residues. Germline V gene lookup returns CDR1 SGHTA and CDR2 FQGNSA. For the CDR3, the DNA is TGTGCCAGCAGTTTAGTGGCTGCCTACGAGCAGTACTTC. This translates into CASSLVAAYEQYF. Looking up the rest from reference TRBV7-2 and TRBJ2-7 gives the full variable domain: GAGVSQSPSNKVTEKGKDVELRCDPISGHTALYWYRQSLGQGLEFLIYFQGNSAPDKSGLPSDRFSAERTGGSVSTLTIQRTQQEDSAVYLCASSLVAAYEQYFGPGTRLTVT.

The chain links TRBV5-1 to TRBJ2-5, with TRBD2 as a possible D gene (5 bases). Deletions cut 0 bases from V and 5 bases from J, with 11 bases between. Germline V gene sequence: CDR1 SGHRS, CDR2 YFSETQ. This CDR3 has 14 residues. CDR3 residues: CASSLDPLAETQYF. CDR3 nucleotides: TGCGCCAGCAGCTTGGATCCCCTAGCCGAGACCCAGTACTTC.